The 5 T cell receptor beta chains reported below all come from one sample, sequenced in a study of read filtering for tumor transcriptome and immune sequencing. The library was built from roughly 400 ng RNA with molecular barcoded adaptors for alpha/delta and beta/gamma chains. One entry per CDR3 protein results from TCRdb running MiXCR on the reads. This repertoire shows roughly 93,000 distinct CDR3 sequences, about 22% found once; its top ten account for roughly 11%. Sequenced sample: a population of CD138-negative cells sorted from bone marrow. These receptor sequences come from a donor aged 40 or over with multiple myeloma.

This clonotype was picked up a small number of times. V and J are TRBV29-1 and TRBJ2-5, with 10 bases lining up with TRBD2. With V trimmed by 8 bases and J by 5 bases, 8 bases remained unmatched. Germline V gene sequence: CDR1 SQVTM, CDR2 ANQGSEA. The CDR3 spans 13 residues. CDR3 residues: CSCERGGGETQYF. CDR3 DNA sequence: TGCAGCTGCGAGCGGGGGGGCGGTGAGACCCAGTACTTC.

This clonotype was seen at least ten times. The chain is built from TRBV4-1 and TRBJ1-1; D is unresolved. V shed 4 bases and J shed 8 bases, with 17 bases lying between them. This CDR3 comprises 14 residues. Germline V gene lookup returns CDR1 MGHRA and CDR2 YSYEKL. The DNA of the CDR3 is TGCGCCAGCAGCCGAGCCTACAGCGGCCTAGAAGCTTTCTTT. Translating gives CASSRAYSGLEAFF.

This clonotype was picked up many times. The J gene is TRBJ1-4, the V gene TRBV12-3 or TRBV12-4; possible D gene TRBD1, 5 bases. V dropped 4 bases and J dropped 8 bases, with 17 bases sitting between them. This CDR3 is 15 amino acids long. As DNA, the CDR3 is TGTGCCAGCAGTTCCACCGGGACCGTAGGAGAAAAACTGTTTTTT. It is translated as CASSSTGTVGEKLFF.

This clonotype was detected many times. This rearrangement joins TRBV28 to TRBJ2-7; D unclear. The V end was cut by 6 bases, the J end by 1 base, with 16 bases between. Per germline, CDR1 MDHEN and CDR2 SYDVKM. The length of the CDR3 is 15 residues. This CDR3 reads CASRPRPLGSYEQYF. CDR3 DNA: TGTGCCAGCAGACCACGTCCCTTGGGGTCCTACGAGCAGTACTTC. The full variable domain, its missing parts supplied by reference TRBV28 and TRBJ2-7, is DVKVTQSSRYLVKRTGEKVFLECVQDMDHENMFWYRQDPGLGLRLIYFSYDVKMKEKGDIPEGYSVSREKKERFSLILESASTNQTSMYLCASRPRPLGSYEQYFGPGTRLTVT.

The sample holds many counts of this clonotype. This rearrangement joins TRBV29-1 to TRBJ1-2; TRBD1 is a possible D gene (6 bases). The CDR3 spans 12 residues. Germline V gene data show CDR1 as SQVTM and CDR2 as ANQGSEA. Trimming left V 7 bases short and J 2 bases short, with 11 bases between. The CDR3 DNA follows: TGCAGCGCTGTAGACAGGAACTATGGCTACACCTTC. Translated: CSAVDRNYGYTF.